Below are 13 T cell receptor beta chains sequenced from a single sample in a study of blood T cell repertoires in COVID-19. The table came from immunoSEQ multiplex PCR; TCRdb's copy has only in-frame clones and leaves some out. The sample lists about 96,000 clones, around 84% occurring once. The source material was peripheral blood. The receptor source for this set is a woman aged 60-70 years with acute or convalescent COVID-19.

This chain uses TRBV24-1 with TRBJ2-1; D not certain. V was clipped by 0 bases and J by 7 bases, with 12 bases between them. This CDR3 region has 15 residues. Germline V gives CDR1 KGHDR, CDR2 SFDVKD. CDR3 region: CATSDLMYNGNEQFF. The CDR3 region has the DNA TGTGCCACCAGTGATTTGATGTATAACGGTAATGAGCAGTTCTTC.

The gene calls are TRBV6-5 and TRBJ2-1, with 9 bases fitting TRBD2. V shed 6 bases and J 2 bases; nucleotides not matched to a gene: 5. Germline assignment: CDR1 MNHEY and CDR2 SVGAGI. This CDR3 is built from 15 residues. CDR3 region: CASRNSGGPYNEQFF. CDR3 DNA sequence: TGTGCCAGCAGAAATAGCGGGGGACCCTACAATGAGCAGTTCTTC.

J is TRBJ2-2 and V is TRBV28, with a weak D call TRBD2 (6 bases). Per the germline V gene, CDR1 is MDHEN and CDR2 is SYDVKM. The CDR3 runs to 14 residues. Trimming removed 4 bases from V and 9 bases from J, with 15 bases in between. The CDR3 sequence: CASSYMNSGRELFF. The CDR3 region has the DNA TGTGCCAGCAGTTACATGAACAGCGGGCGGGAGCTGTTTTTT.

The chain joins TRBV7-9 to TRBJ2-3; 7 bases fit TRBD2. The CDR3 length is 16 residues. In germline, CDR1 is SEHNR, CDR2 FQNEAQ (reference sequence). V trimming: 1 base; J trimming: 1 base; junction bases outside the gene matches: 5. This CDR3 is CASSLGTRGRTDTQYF. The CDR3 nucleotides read TGTGCCAGCAGCTTAGGGACTAGAGGACGCACAGATACGCAGTATTTT.

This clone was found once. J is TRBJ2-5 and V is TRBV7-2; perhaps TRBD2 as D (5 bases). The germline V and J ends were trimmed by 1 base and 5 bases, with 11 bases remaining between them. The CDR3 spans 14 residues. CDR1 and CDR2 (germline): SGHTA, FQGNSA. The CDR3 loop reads CASSLGQAGETQYF. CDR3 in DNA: TGTGCCAGCAGCTTAGGGCAGGCGGGTGAGACCCAGTACTTC.

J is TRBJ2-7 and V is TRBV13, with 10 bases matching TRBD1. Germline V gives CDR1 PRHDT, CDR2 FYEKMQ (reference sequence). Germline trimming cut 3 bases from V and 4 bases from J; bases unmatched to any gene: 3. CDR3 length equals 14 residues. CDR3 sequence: CASSFRTGGYEQYF. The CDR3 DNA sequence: TGTGCCAGCAGCTTTAGGACAGGGGGTTACGAGCAGTACTTC.

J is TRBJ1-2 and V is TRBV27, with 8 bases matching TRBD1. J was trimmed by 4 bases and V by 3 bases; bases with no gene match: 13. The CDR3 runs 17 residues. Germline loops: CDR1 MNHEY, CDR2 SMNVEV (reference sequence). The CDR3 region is CASSFRAEQGGSYGYTF. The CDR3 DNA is TGTGCCAGCAGTTTTCGGGCGGAACAGGGGGGATCCTATGGCTACACCTTC.

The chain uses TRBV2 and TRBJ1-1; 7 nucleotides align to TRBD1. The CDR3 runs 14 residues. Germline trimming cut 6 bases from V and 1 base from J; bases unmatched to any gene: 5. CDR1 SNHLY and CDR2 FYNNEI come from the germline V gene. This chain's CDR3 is CASRNRGGNTEAFF. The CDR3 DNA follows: TGTGCCAGCAGAAACAGGGGCGGGAACACTGAAGCTTTCTTT.

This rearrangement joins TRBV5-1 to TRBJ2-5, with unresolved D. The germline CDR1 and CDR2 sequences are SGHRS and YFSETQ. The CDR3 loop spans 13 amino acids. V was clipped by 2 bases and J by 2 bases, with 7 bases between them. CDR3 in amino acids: CASSFTSQETQYF. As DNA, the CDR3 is TGCGCCAGCAGCTTCACATCACAAGAGACCCAGTACTTC.

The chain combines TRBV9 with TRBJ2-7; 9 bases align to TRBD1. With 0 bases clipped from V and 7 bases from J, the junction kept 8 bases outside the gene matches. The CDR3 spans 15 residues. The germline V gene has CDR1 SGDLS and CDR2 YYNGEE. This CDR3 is CASSVGTGAIGEQYF. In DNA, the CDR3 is TGTGCCAGCAGCGTAGGGACAGGGGCGATTGGAGAGCAGTACTTC.

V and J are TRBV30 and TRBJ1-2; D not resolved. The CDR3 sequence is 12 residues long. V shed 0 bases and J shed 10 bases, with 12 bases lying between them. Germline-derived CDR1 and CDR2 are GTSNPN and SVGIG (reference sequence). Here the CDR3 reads CAWSVLYNPYTF. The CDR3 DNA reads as TGTGCCTGGAGTGTACTGTATAATCCCTACACCTTC.

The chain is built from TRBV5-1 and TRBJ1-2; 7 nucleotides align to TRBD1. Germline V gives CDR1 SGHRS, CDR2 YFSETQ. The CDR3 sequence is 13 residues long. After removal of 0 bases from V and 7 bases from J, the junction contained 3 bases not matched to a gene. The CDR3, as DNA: TGCGCCAGCAGCTTGGCCAACAGGGGTGGCTACACCTTC. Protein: CASSLANRGGYTF.

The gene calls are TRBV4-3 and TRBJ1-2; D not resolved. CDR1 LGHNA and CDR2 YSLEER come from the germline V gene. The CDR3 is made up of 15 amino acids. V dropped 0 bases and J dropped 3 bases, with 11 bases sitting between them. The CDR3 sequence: CASSQENAPDYGYTF. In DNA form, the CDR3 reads TGCGCCAGCAGCCAAGAAAATGCGCCGGACTATGGCTACACCTTC.